These 32 T cell receptor beta chains originate from one sample sequenced in a study of metastatic and nonmetastatic thyroid tumors. Until they underwent thyroid surgery, no patient had received any treatment. TCRdb re-called the PCR reads via MiXCR. Of some 23,000 clones in the sample, less than 15% were seen once. The material sequenced was blood. Source of these receptors: a female donor with papillary thyroid cancer or a benign thyroid nodule (not recorded which). Some clones in this sample may be carry-over from other donors' samples.

This clone was seen at least ten times. The J gene is TRBJ1-3, the V gene TRBV6-1, with no clear D. The germline V and J ends were trimmed by 7 bases and 0 bases, with 7 bases remaining between them. Per the germline V gene, CDR1 is MNHNS and CDR2 is SASEGT. The CDR3 contains 13 residues. The CDR3 coding sequence is TGTGCCAGCAAGCCTAGCTCTGGAAACACCATATATTTT. It translates to CASKPSSGNTIYF.

The sample holds many counts of this clone. This chain connects TRBV20-1 to TRBJ2-3; TRBD2 aligns across 14 bases. This CDR3 comprises 15 residues. V lost 3 bases to trimming and J lost 6 bases; unmatched junction nucleotides: 5. Germline CDR1 reads DFQATT; CDR2 reads SNEGSKA (reference sequence). CDR3 nucleotides: TGCAGTGCTAGGGGGACTAGCGGGAGATGGGATACGCAGTATTTT. Protein product: CSARGTSGRWDTQYF.

This clone has a count of ten or more. The rearrangement joins TRBV27 to TRBJ2-2; 11 nucleotides line up with TRBD1. Trimming cost V 7 bases and J 4 bases; bases outside gene matches: 11. The CDR3 totals 17 residues. Per germline, CDR1 MNHEY and CDR2 SMNVEV (reference sequence). The CDR3 protein is CASIQTTGTGGTGELFF. CDR3 nucleotides: TGTGCCAGCATTCAAACCACCGGGACAGGGGGCACCGGGGAGCTGTTTTTT.

For this clone: Germline and junction disagree at one end, which may indicate a read error. The CDR3 reads CASKGIAGSESYEQYF. The CDR3 bases are TGCGCCAGCAAGGGAATCGCGGGGAGTGAATCTTACGAGCAGTACTTC. The rearrangement uses TRBV6-9 and TRBJ2-7; tentative D call: TRBD2 (6 bases). The CDR3 covers 16 residues. Per germline, CDR1 MNHGY and CDR2 SVAAGI.

At least ten counts were recorded for this clone. A much larger clone differs by one base, so this may be a read error. J is TRBJ2-7 and V is TRBV10-1; D is tentatively TRBD1 or TRBD2 (5 bases each). Between the trimmed V and J ends, which lost 0 bases and 6 bases, there was a span of 30 bases. CDR3 length equals 20 residues. Per the germline V gene, CDR1 is WNHNN and CDR2 is SYGVQD (reference sequence). DNA of the CDR3: TGCGCCAGCAGTGAGTCTTTGGGGCGTTCGTCGGGACGGAGATACTGCGAGCAGTACTTC. It is translated as CASSESLGRSSGRRYCEQYF.

The sample holds a few counts of this clone. The CDR3 end shows no conserved phenylalanine or tryptophan, and so a read error is likely. The rearrangement uses TRBV20-1 and TRBJ1-1; a weak D match, TRBD1 (6 bases). Trimming cost V 3 bases and J 4 bases, with 12 bases left between them. The CDR3 runs to 13 residues. Looked up from germline, CDR1 is DFQATT and CDR2 is SNEGSKA (reference sequence). CDR3 in amino acids: CSARGNRATEAFP. CDR3 sequence (DNA): TGCAGTGCTAGGGGCAACAGGGCCACTGAAGCTTTCCCT.

This clone has ten or more counts. The chain links TRBV5-4 to TRBJ2-1; D might be TRBD2 (6 bases). Germline CDR1 reads SGHNT; CDR2 reads YYREEE (reference sequence). Trimming pared 2 bases from V and 7 bases from J, leaving 16 bases between. This CDR3 is 15 amino acids long. As DNA, the CDR3 is TGTGCCAGCAGCTTAGGCGGGAAAGGGCCTAATGAGCAGTTCTTC. This encodes CASSLGGKGPNEQFF.

Only a few counts were recorded for this clone. The junction does not match germline at one end; this may be a read error. The rearrangement links TRBV10-3 to TRBJ2-1, with D unresolved. Per the germline V gene, CDR1 is ENHRY and CDR2 is SYGVKD. The CDR3 loop spans 15 amino acids. CDR3 protein: CAILSAESSYNEQLF. In DNA, the CDR3 is TGTGCAATCTTGAGCGCTGAAAGCTCCTACAATGAGCAGTTATTC.

Remarks on this clone: A much larger clone differs from this one at a single base, so this may be a read error. The rearrangement links TRBV7-7 to TRBJ1-4; D is possibly TRBD1 (5 bases). The CDR3 spans 13 residues. The V gene's germline CDR1 is SSHAT and CDR2 FNYEAQ (reference sequence). The CDR3 DNA follows: TGTGCTAGCAATCGGGAAAGGGGTGAAAAACTGTTTTTT. It is translated as CASNRERGEKLFF.

As concerns this clone: Germline is not matched at one junction end, which may reflect a read error. This chain joins TRBV10-3 and TRBJ2-7, with 15 bases identical to TRBD2. Looked up from germline, CDR1 is ENHRY and CDR2 is SYGVKD. The CDR3 sequence is 16 residues long. CDR3 sequence reads: CAITKGLAGGTSEQNF. CDR3 sequence (DNA): TGTGCCATCACCAAGGGACTAGCGGGAGGTACCTCCGAGCAGAACTTC.

This clone has at least ten counts. The CDR3 spells CASIRDRANTEAFF. The DNA of the CDR3 is TGTGCCAGCATTCGGGACAGGGCGAACACTGAAGCTTTCTTT. V usage is TRBV27 and J usage is TRBJ1-1, with TRBD1 matching 9 bases. CDR1 is MNHEY, CDR2 SMNVEV, per germline (reference sequence). The junction had 4 bases not matched to a gene; V was cut back by 7 bases and J by 1 base. This CDR3 contains 14 residues.

This chain links TRBV28 with TRBJ2-5; D may be TRBD2 (6 bases). V was pared by 5 bases and J by 2 bases, with 15 bases between. This CDR3 is 15 amino acids long. Germline V gene sequence: CDR1 MDHEN, CDR2 SYDVKM. The CDR3 is CASSSQAGRQETQYF. The DNA of the CDR3 is TGTGCCAGCAGTAGCCAGGCAGGGAGGCAAGAGACCCAGTACTTC.

This clone was seen a handful of times. The CDR3 sequence: CASRGTGYQPQHF. The CDR3 bases are TGTGCCAGCAGGGGGACAGGATATCAGCCCCAGCATTTT. The chain joins TRBV6-1 to TRBJ1-5, with 8 bases fitting TRBD1. V lost 6 bases, J lost 5 bases, and 3 bases stayed unmatched. Germline CDR1 reads MNHNS; CDR2 reads SASEGT. This CDR3 contains 13 residues.

This clone was observed many times. The rearrangement links TRBV30 to TRBJ2-3, with a weak D call TRBD2 (5 bases). V lost 3 bases to trimming and J lost 3 bases, with 10 bases between them. Germline loops: CDR1 GTSNPN, CDR2 SVGIG (reference sequence). This CDR3 has 13 residues. CDR3 sequence (DNA): TGTGCCTGGAGATCCGGCGGGACAGATACGCAGTATTTT. Translation: CAWRSGGTDTQYF.

This clone was seen repeatedly, ten times or more. V gene TRBV6-1 combines with J gene TRBJ1-1; 7 nucleotides agree with TRBD1. Germline trimming cut 4 bases from V and 1 base from J; bases unmatched to any gene: 12. CDR1 is MNHNS and CDR2 is SASEGT in the germline V gene. The CDR3 extends over 17 amino acids. In DNA, the CDR3 is TGTGCCAGCAGTGGGAGGCTCCGGGGACAGCGGAACACTGAAGCTTTCTTT. Its translation: CASSGRLRGQRNTEAFF.

In this sample, this clone turned up many times. The chain combines TRBV7-3 with TRBJ2-1; D is perhaps TRBD1 or TRBD2 (5 bases each). Germline CDR1 and CDR2: SGHTA and FQGTGA. Trimming left V 5 bases short and J 1 base short, with 15 bases between. There are 16 residues in the CDR3. The CDR3 DNA reads as TGTGCCAGCAGCCCAAGGGGTCGGGGATCCTACAATGAGCAGTTCTTC. It is translated as CASSPRGRGSYNEQFF.

In the case of this clone: This may arise from a read error, as a much more abundant clone is one base away. The genes are TRBV18 and TRBJ2-5; D uncertain. The CDR3 extends over 12 amino acids. Germline CDR1 KGHSH, CDR2 LQKENI. In nucleotides, the CDR3 is TGTGCCGGCTCACCACTCGCAGAGACCCAGTACTTC. Protein product: CAGSPLAETQYF. The full variable domain, its missing parts supplied by reference TRBV18 and TRBJ2-5, is NAGVMQNPRHLVRRRGQEARLRCSPMKGHSHVYWYRQLPEEGLKFMVYLQKENIIDESGMPKERFSAEFPKEGPSILRIQQVVRGDSAAYFCAGSPLAETQYFGPGTRLLVL.

Many counts were recorded for this clone. This chain connects TRBV18 to TRBJ2-5; possible D gene TRBD1, 5 bases. Trimming pared 5 bases from V and 7 bases from J, leaving 14 bases between. The CDR3 length is 13 residues. Per germline, CDR1 KGHSH and CDR2 LQKENI. The CDR3 loop is CASSLGEGGTQYF. The DNA for the CDR3 is TGTGCCAGCTCATTAGGGGAAGGTGGGACCCAGTACTTC.

J is TRBJ2-3 and V is TRBV20-1, with no clear D. CDR1 and CDR2 (germline): DFQATT, SNEGSKA (reference sequence). The CDR3 is 15 residues long. V was trimmed by 5 bases and J by 1 base, leaving 16 bases between them. CDR3: CSAQDGHTRTDTQYF. The CDR3 nucleotides are TGCAGTGCTCAAGACGGTCATACTCGCACAGATACGCAGTATTTT.

This clone was detected ten times or more. The V call is TRBV12-3 or TRBV12-4, the J call TRBJ2-1, with 7 bases that match TRBD2. The V gene end was trimmed by 0 bases and the J gene end by 9 bases; junction bases not matched to a gene: 2. CDR3 length: 13 residues. CDR3 amino acids: CASSLAGEGEQFF. CDR3 DNA: TGTGCCAGCAGTTTAGCTGGGGAGGGTGAGCAGTTCTTC.

This clone was observed many times. V is TRBV9 and J is TRBJ2-7; TRBD1 is a possible D gene (5 bases). The CDR3 is 15 residues long. Trimming pared 1 base from V and 0 bases from J, leaving 11 bases between. The germline CDR1 and CDR2 sequences are SGDLS and YYNGEE. Here the CDR3 reads CASSVYSGFSYEQYF. CDR3 in DNA: TGTGCCAGCAGCGTATATTCAGGGTTCTCCTACGAGCAGTACTTC.

This clone was found a few times. This CDR3 fails to terminate in the conserved phenylalanine or tryptophan, so it likely reflects a read error. V usage is TRBV19 and J usage is TRBJ2-5; the match to TRBD2 covers 8 bases. The germline V gene encodes CDR1 LNHDA and CDR2 SQIVND (reference sequence). CDR3 length: 13 amino acids. For the CDR3, the DNA is TGTGACGTTTTCCCCGGGAGGGGAGAGACCCAGTACCTC. Its protein product is CDVFPGRGETQYL.

This clone was seen ten or more times. CDR3 protein: CASWDRNYGYTF. The CDR3 nucleotides are TGTGCCAGCTGGGACAGGAACTATGGCTACACCTTC. The chain employs TRBV28 and TRBJ1-2, with 8 bases fitting TRBD1. There are 12 residues in the CDR3. V was clipped by 8 bases and J by 2 bases; unmatched bases: 1. Germline CDR1 reads MDHEN; CDR2 reads SYDVKM.

With regard to this clone: Additional DNA sequences in this sample encode the identical CDR3. This sequence joins TRBV18 and TRBJ2-1; D gene uncertain. The CDR3 has 15 amino acids. Trimming pared 1 base from V and 0 bases from J, leaving 7 bases between. CDR1 is KGHSH and CDR2 is LQKENI in the germline V gene. The CDR3 DNA sequence: TGTGCCAGCTCACCACTCGGTAGCTCCTACAATGAGCAGTTCTTC. It codes for CASSPLGSSYNEQFF.

This clone was found many times. This rearrangement joins TRBV28 to TRBJ2-5; D is unresolved. Germline V gene sequence: CDR1 MDHEN, CDR2 SYDVKM. V dropped 3 bases and J dropped 0 bases, with 2 bases sitting between them. CDR3 length: 12 amino acids. CDR3 coding DNA: TGTGCCAGCAGTTTTAACCAAGAGACCCAGTACTTC. It codes for CASSFNQETQYF.

This clone occurred many times. The sample has other DNA sequences that encode this CDR3 too. This chain joins TRBV7-9 and TRBJ2-3; the D gene is possibly TRBD1 (5 bases). Germline-derived CDR1 and CDR2 are SEHNR and FQNEAQ (reference sequence). V was shortened by 5 bases and J by 9 bases, with 15 bases between the two germline ends. The CDR3 totals 13 residues. The CDR3 sequence: CASSLAGRGTQYF. The CDR3 DNA sequence: TGTGCCAGCAGCCTTGCAGGGCGAGGCACGCAGTATTTT.

The chain employs TRBV5-4 and TRBJ2-7, with D possibly TRBD2 on 7 matching bases. Germline V gene data show CDR1 as SGHNT and CDR2 as YYREEE (reference sequence). The CDR3 sequence is 16 residues long. Trimming took off 3 bases at V and 2 bases at J, with 18 bases between the two ends. DNA for the CDR3: TGTGCCAGCAGCTCGGGGGGCTTCGGAAGTACCTACGAGCAGTACTTC. Encoded protein: CASSSGGFGSTYEQYF. Using reference TRBV5-4 and TRBJ2-7 for the parts outside the CDR3, the full variable domain is ETGVTQSPTHLIKTRGQQVTLRCSSQSGHNTVSWYQQALGQGPQFIFQYYREEENGRGNFPPRFSGLQFPNYSSELNVNALELDDSALYLCASSSGGFGSTYEQYFGPGTRLTVT.

The rearrangement links TRBV11-2 to TRBJ1-1, with TRBD1 as a possible D gene (5 bases). Germline CDR1 reads SGHAT; CDR2 reads FQNNGV. This CDR3 has 17 amino acids. The germline V and J ends were trimmed by 6 bases and 1 base, with 21 bases remaining between them. As DNA, the CDR3 is TGTGCCAGCAGTTTAATGGGGCAGGGAAGGACGAACACTGAAGCTTTCTTT. The encoded protein is CASSLMGQGRTNTEAFF.

This clone was seen repeatedly, ten times or more. The chain employs TRBV6-2 or TRBV6-3 and TRBJ2-1, with D possibly being TRBD2 (5 bases). The ends were cut back, 6 bases at V and 2 bases at J, with 14 bases in the middle. There are 15 residues in the CDR3. Germline V gene sequence: CDR1 MNHEY, CDR2 SVGEGT. The CDR3 DNA reads as TGTGCCAGCAGAGCACTAGTTCTCCCCTACAATGAGCAGTTCTTC. This translates into CASRALVLPYNEQFF.

This clone was recorded at least ten times. The genes are TRBV9 and TRBJ2-7; D could derive from TRBD1 or TRBD2 (5 bases each). CDR1 is SGDLS and CDR2 is YYNGEE in the germline V gene. There are 13 residues in the CDR3. With 2 bases removed from V and 1 base from J, the gap between germline ends came to 7 bases. The CDR3 loop is CASSVGPSYEQYF. In nucleotides, the CDR3 is TGTGCCAGCAGCGTGGGACCATCCTACGAGCAGTACTTC.

This clone came up many times. The J gene is TRBJ1-4, the V gene TRBV5-1; D unresolved. V lost 0 bases and J lost 3, with 9 bases in between. This CDR3 contains 15 residues. CDR1 and CDR2 (germline): SGHRS, YFSETQ. The CDR3 loop is CASSLGGSPNEKLFF. As DNA, the CDR3 is TGCGCCAGCAGCTTGGGCGGCAGTCCTAATGAAAAACTGTTTTTT. Looking up the rest from reference TRBV5-1 and TRBJ1-4 gives the full variable domain: KAGVTQTPRYLIKTRGQQVTLSCSPISGHRSVSWYQQTPGQGLQFLFEYFSETQRNKGNFPGRFSGRQFSNSRSEMNVSTLELGDSALYLCASSLGGSPNEKLFFGSGTQLSVL.

The sample holds many counts of this clone. Here the CDR3 reads CASSSHTGTDYNEQFF. The DNA for the CDR3 is TGTGCCAGTAGTTCCCATACCGGGACGGACTACAATGAGCAGTTCTTC. The chain uses TRBV19 and TRBJ2-1, with D perhaps matching TRBD1 or TRBD2 (5 bases each). This CDR3 comprises 16 residues. The germline CDR1 and CDR2 sequences are LNHDA and SQIVND (reference sequence). Trimming pared 5 bases from V and 3 bases from J, leaving 17 bases between.